This note documents a single T cell receptor (beta chain) sequence. Its antigen is as yet unknown. The data are from a study of tumor and adjacent non-tumor tissue in lung cancer. Regarding the study as a whole: Tumor repertoires had a smaller top 100 clone share than normal lung.

TCRbeta libraries were built with three rounds of nested PCR, modified from ARM-PCR. TCRdb passed the multiplex PCR reads through MiXCR, listing each CDR3 protein once. The sample carries roughly 220,000 distinct CDR3 sequences, around 71% recorded once. No cell sorting was done before RNA was extracted from the tissue. The sequence derives from a man aged 55 to 70 with non-small cell lung cancer. Sequenced input: lung tumor tissue.

CDR3 in amino acids: CASSQGAVSGVNVLTF. CDR3 bases: TGCGCCAGCAGCCAAGGGGCGGTGTCTGGGGTCAATGTCCTGACTTTC. The rearrangement uses TRBV4-3 and TRBJ2-6; no definite D call. CDR1 and CDR2 (germline): LGHNA, YSLEER. V shed 1 base and J shed 13 bases, with 20 bases lying between them. The CDR3 covers 16 residues.